These 32 T cell receptor beta chains originate from one sample sequenced in a study of cytomegalovirus exposure and HLA in healthy donors. Both 60 Vbeta primers and 13 Jbeta primers went into the PCR. Libraries were prepared by immunoSEQ multiplex PCR; TCRdb keeps only in-frame clonotypes and omits some of them. The repertoire holds 280,000 or so clones, with approximately 90% as singletons. The sequenced sample was PBMCs. The receptor set was obtained from a woman aged 18-29 years in good health and CMV-seronegative.

The J gene is TRBJ1-4, the V gene TRBV7-8; D may be TRBD1 (5 bases). CDR1 is SGHVS and CDR2 is FQNEAQ in the germline V gene. Trimming shortened V by 8 bases and J by 7 bases, and 17 bases separated the two germline ends. The length of the CDR3 is 14 residues. For the CDR3, the DNA is TGTGCCAGCGGCGGGGCTTCGCAACCTGAAAAACTGTTTTTT. This translates into CASGGASQPEKLFF.

V and J are TRBV19 and TRBJ2-7, with 7 bases fitting TRBD1. Looked up from germline, CDR1 is LNHDA and CDR2 is SQIVND (reference sequence). The CDR3 runs to 15 residues. J gave up 3 bases and V 1 base, and 6 bases lay outside the gene matches. The CDR3 reads CASSIGGSGGYEQYF. As DNA, the CDR3 is TGTGCCAGTAGTATAGGAGGGTCAGGGGGCTACGAGCAGTACTTC.

This clone was seen just once. The CDR3 loop is CASSDMVGLAGAETQYF. Written as DNA, the CDR3 is TGTGCCAGCAGTGATATGGTGGGGCTAGCGGGGGCAGAGACCCAGTACTTC. The chain joins TRBV27 to TRBJ2-5; TRBD2 matches at 10 bases. Germline trimming cut 5 bases from V and 4 bases from J; bases unmatched to any gene: 13. The CDR3 loop spans 17 amino acids. The V gene's germline CDR1 is MNHEY and CDR2 SMNVEV (reference sequence).

Only one count was recorded for this clone. The chain joins TRBV9 to TRBJ2-1; 7 nucleotides match TRBD2. Germline V gene lookup returns CDR1 SGDLS and CDR2 YYNGEE. This CDR3 comprises 18 residues. The V and J ends lost 4 bases and 0 bases, in that order; junction bases with no gene match: 13. The CDR3 nucleotides are TGTGCCAGCAGCACCCCGCGGCTAGCGGTAAGCTCCTACAATGAGCAGTTCTTC. Its translation: CASSTPRLAVSSYNEQFF.

The count of this clone is one. V and J are TRBV11-2 and TRBJ1-1; D might be TRBD1 (6 bases). The CDR3 totals 13 residues. V lost 4 bases, J lost 8 bases, and 14 bases lay in between. The germline gives CDR1 SGHAT, CDR2 FQNNGV. CDR3: CASSSDPGTEAFF. The CDR3 DNA reads as TGTGCCAGCAGCTCCGACCCCGGGACAGAAGCTTTCTTT.

This clone showed up just a few times. This rearrangement joins TRBV5-6 to TRBJ1-1; the match to TRBD1 covers 7 bases. From germline, CDR1 is SGHDT and CDR2 YYEEEE. The CDR3 totals 14 residues. V lost 6 bases and J lost 4; bases outside the gene matches: 9. CDR3 DNA sequence: TGTGCCAGCACCAACGGGGCAGGGGGCACTGAAGCTTTCTTT. As protein: CASTNGAGGTEAFF.

This clone was counted only a few times. The chain combines TRBV14 with TRBJ1-1; D is perhaps TRBD1 (5 bases). Germline assignment: CDR1 SGHDN and CDR2 FVKESK. Trimming took 3 bases from V and 4 from J, leaving 9 bases between them. The length of the CDR3 is 13 residues. The CDR3 is CASSQGRVTEAFF. As DNA, the CDR3 is TGTGCCAGCAGCCAGGGCAGGGTCACTGAAGCTTTCTTT.

This clone was counted once. The CDR3 reads CASRLRDRNTEAFF. The CDR3 bases are TGTGCCAGCAGGCTTCGGGACAGGAACACTGAAGCTTTCTTT. V usage is TRBV2 and J usage is TRBJ1-1, with 7 nucleotides matching TRBD1. The germline V gene has CDR1 SNHLY and CDR2 FYNNEI. The CDR3 contains 14 residues. With 6 bases clipped from V and 1 base from J, the junction kept 5 bases outside the gene matches.

The chain has TRBV2 and TRBJ1-1, with no clear D. Germline CDR1 SNHLY, CDR2 FYNNEI. The CDR3 covers 13 residues. V was shortened by 7 bases and J by 2 bases, with 11 bases between the two germline ends. The CDR3 sequence: CASNLLHNTEAFF. In nucleotides, the CDR3 is TGTGCCAGCAACCTACTACATAACACTGAAGCTTTCTTT. Full variable domain (missing parts from reference TRBV2 and TRBJ1-1): EPEVTQTPSHQVTQMGQEVILRCVPISNHLYFYWYRQILGQKVEFLVSFYNNEISEKSEIFDDQFSVERPDGSNFTLKIRSTKLEDSAMYFCASNLLHNTEAFFGQGTRLTVV.

The chain has TRBV6-1 and TRBJ2-3, with a tentative D call TRBD1 (6 bases). The CDR3 is 15 amino acids. Trimming removed 0 bases from V and 4 bases from J, with 11 bases in between. Germline lookup yields CDR1 MNHNS and CDR2 SASEGT. CDR3 nucleotide sequence: TGTGCCAGCAGTGAAGCACTGACAGGCCCAGATACGCAGTATTTT. Translating gives CASSEALTGPDTQYF.

Details on this clone: This likely reflects a read error, since a far larger clone is one base away. The rearrangement uses TRBV6-4 and TRBJ1-6, with D unresolved. CDR1 is MRHNA and CDR2 is SNTAGT in the germline V gene. The CDR3 sequence is 14 residues long. V gave up 9 bases and J gave up 5 bases, with 14 bases separating them. The chain's CDR3 is CARSSGGDNSPLHF. The CDR3 DNA follows: TGTGCCAGAAGTAGTGGCGGGGATAATTCACCCCTCCACTTT.

The chain's CDR3 is CASRTGQGAFSEAFF. The CDR3 coding sequence is TGTGCCAGCAGGACGGGACAGGGGGCCTTCTCTGAAGCTTTCTTT. The chain links TRBV2 to TRBJ1-1; 12 positions agree with TRBD1. Unmatched junction bases numbered 8, after V lost 6 bases and J lost 6 bases. The CDR3 contains 15 residues. The germline V gene has CDR1 SNHLY and CDR2 FYNNEI.

The J gene is TRBJ2-1, the V gene TRBV7-6; possibly TRBD1 for D (6 bases). Looked up from germline, CDR1 is SGHVS and CDR2 is FNYEAQ. The V and J ends lost 1 base and 10 bases respectively, with 8 bases between them. There are 12 residues in the CDR3. CDR3 bases: TGTGCCAGCAGCTTAGGGGGGCTCGAGCAGTTCTTC. It translates to CASSLGGLEQFF.

The rearrangement uses TRBV15 and TRBJ1-2; TRBD1 aligns across 9 bases. Germline-derived CDR1 and CDR2 are LNHNV and YYDKDF (reference sequence). Losses at the gene ends were 3 bases for V and 6 bases for J; bases not matched to a gene: 5. The CDR3 is 14 residues long. The CDR3 DNA follows: TGTGCCACCAGCAGCGAGGACAGGGGTAATGGCTACACCTTC. This codes for CATSSEDRGNGYTF.

The V call is TRBV7-8, the J call TRBJ1-4; 8 bases map to TRBD1. J lost 7 bases, V lost 2 bases, and 12 bases had no gene match. The CDR3 extends over 17 amino acids. Germline CDR1 and CDR2: SGHVS and FQNEAQ. DNA of the CDR3: TGTGCCAGCAGCTTAAGACTAGGACAGGGATCGGGTGAAAAACTGTTTTTT. Protein product: CASSLRLGQGSGEKLFF.

The gene calls are TRBV7-9 and TRBJ2-7; the match to TRBD2 covers 8 bases. CDR1 and CDR2 (germline): SEHNR, FQNEAQ (reference sequence). V shed 5 bases, J shed 8 bases, and the junction held 5 bases outside the gene matches. This CDR3 contains 12 residues. The CDR3 spells CASSGTSFKQYF. CDR3 DNA sequence: TGTGCCAGCAGCGGGACTAGTTTCAAGCAGTACTTC.

This rearrangement joins TRBV11-2 to TRBJ1-2; TRBD1 might be the D (6 bases). This CDR3 has 13 residues. The germline V and J ends were trimmed by 8 bases and 5 bases, with 15 bases remaining between them. Germline CDR1 is SGHAT and CDR2 is FQNNGV. This CDR3 reads CASGSGESYGYTF. The CDR3 bases are TGTGCCAGCGGGTCAGGGGAGAGTTATGGCTACACCTTC.

The V and J genes are TRBV6-1 and TRBJ1-5; unclear D gene. The ends were cut back, 3 bases at V and 6 bases at J, with 12 bases in the middle. This CDR3 has 14 amino acids. Germline V gives CDR1 MNHNS, CDR2 SASEGT. The CDR3 nucleotides read TGTGCCAGCAGTGAGGGAGATGGATCTCAGCCCCAGCATTTT. The encoded protein is CASSEGDGSQPQHF.

This chain links TRBV11-1 with TRBJ1-2; TRBD1 matches 7 bases. This CDR3 has 15 amino acids. After removal of 5 bases from V and 0 bases from J, the junction contained 6 bases not matched to a gene. CDR1 SGHAT and CDR2 FQDESV come from the germline V gene (reference sequence). The CDR3 DNA reads as TGTGCCAGCAGCCCCGGGACAGCCACTAACTATGGCTACACCTTC. Translated, it gives CASSPGTATNYGYTF.

The rearrangement joins TRBV4-1 to TRBJ2-5; a weak D match, TRBD2 (6 bases). Germline values: CDR1 MGHRA, CDR2 YSYEKL. CDR3 length equals 14 residues. V lost 1 base to trimming and J lost 4 bases, with 10 bases between them. The chain's CDR3 is CASSQGGEAETQYF. The CDR3 DNA reads as TGCGCCAGCAGCCAAGGAGGGGAGGCAGAGACCCAGTACTTC.

The CDR3 coding sequence is TGTGCCAGCAGCCCGACAGGGGGGGAGCAGTACTTC. This encodes CASSPTGGEQYF. The chain carries TRBV13 and TRBJ2-7; 9 bases agree with TRBD1. CDR3 size: 12 residues. Germline loops: CDR1 PRHDT, CDR2 FYEKMQ (reference sequence). With 5 bases clipped from V and 7 bases from J, the junction kept 3 bases outside the gene matches. Full variable domain (missing parts from reference TRBV13 and TRBJ2-7): AAGVIQSPRHLIKEKRETATLKCYPIPRHDTVYWYQQGPGQDPQFLISFYEKMQSDKGSIPDRFSAQQFSDYHSELNMSSLELGDSALYFCASSPTGGEQYFGPGTRLTVT.

The CDR3 DNA sequence: TGTGCCAGCAGGGCTACAGGGAATAGCAATCAGCCCCAGCATTTT. Its translation: CASRATGNSNQPQHF. V gene TRBV6-5 combines with J gene TRBJ1-5; TRBD1 might be the D (6 bases). CDR1 and CDR2 from the germline V gene are MNHEY and SVGAGI. CDR3 length: 15 amino acids. Trimming cost V 6 bases and J 0 bases, with 12 bases left between them.

This clone has just one count. This chain uses TRBV27 with TRBJ2-1; 9 bases are shared with TRBD2. Losses at the gene ends were 2 bases for V and 4 bases for J; bases not matched to a gene: 3. The CDR3 is made up of 15 amino acids. Germline CDR1 is MNHEY and CDR2 is SMNVEV (reference sequence). The CDR3 here is CASSLTGLAYNEQFF. The CDR3, as DNA: TGTGCCAGCAGTTTAACCGGACTAGCGTACAATGAGCAGTTCTTC.

The chain joins TRBV2 to TRBJ1-6; D is possibly TRBD1 (6 bases). This CDR3 is 20 amino acids long. V was trimmed by 3 bases and J by 0 bases, leaving 21 bases between them. The germline gives CDR1 SNHLY, CDR2 FYNNEI. As DNA, the CDR3 is TGTGCCAGCAGTGATAAGAACAGGGATGTTTGGAGCTCCTATAATTCACCCCTCCACTTT. Protein sequence: CASSDKNRDVWSSYNSPLHF.

The J gene is TRBJ2-7, the V gene TRBV15, with D uncertain. Germline V CDR1 and CDR2: LNHNV, YYDKDF (reference sequence). This CDR3 has 14 amino acids. Trimming stripped 6 bases from V and 1 base from J, with 13 bases between. The CDR3 region has the DNA TGTGCCACCAGTAGAAGCTCGCTTTCCTACGAGCAGTACTTC. Its translation is CATSRSSLSYEQYF.

The rearrangement links TRBV7-2 to TRBJ2-7, with 9 bases identical to TRBD1. Germline assignment: CDR1 SGHTA and CDR2 FQGNSA. This CDR3 has 15 residues. After removal of 5 bases from V and 2 bases from J, the junction contained 7 bases not matched to a gene. Written as DNA, the CDR3 is TGTGCCAGCAGCCAGAGCCGGGACAGGGCCTACGAGCAGTACTTC. As protein: CASSQSRDRAYEQYF.

The chain employs TRBV29-1 and TRBJ1-2; a weak D match, TRBD1 (6 bases). The CDR3 consists of 13 residues. Germline CDR1 is SQVTM and CDR2 is ANQGSEA. The germline V and J ends were trimmed by 4 bases and 4 bases, with 13 bases remaining between them. CDR3 amino acids: CSVGGGDRYGYTF. DNA for the CDR3: TGCAGCGTTGGGGGGGGCGATCGCTATGGCTACACCTTC.

The V gene is TRBV19, the J gene TRBJ1-1; TRBD1 matches 11 bases. The V gene's germline CDR1 is LNHDA and CDR2 SQIVND (reference sequence). This CDR3 is built from 16 residues. Trimming at V came to 7 bases and at J to 9 bases, leaving 16 bases not matched to a gene. CDR3 residues: CASNLLPGQGVNQAFF. In nucleotides, the CDR3 is TGTGCCAGTAACCTATTACCGGGACAGGGGGTAAATCAAGCTTTCTTT.

V gene TRBV9 combines with J gene TRBJ2-5; 10 nucleotides agree with TRBD2. The V gene end was trimmed by 0 bases and the J gene end by 2 bases; junction bases not matched to a gene: 7. CDR1 is SGDLS, CDR2 YYNGEE, per germline. The CDR3 length is 17 residues. The CDR3 protein is CASSVEGSGGSQETQYF. CDR3 bases: TGTGCCAGCAGCGTAGAGGGTAGCGGGGGGTCTCAAGAGACCCAGTACTTC. Supplemented by reference TRBV9 and TRBJ2-5, the full variable domain reads DSGVTQTPKHLITATGQRVTLRCSPRSGDLSVYWYQQSLDQGLQFLIQYYNGEERAKGNILERFSAQQFPDLHSELNLSSLELGDSALYFCASSVEGSGGSQETQYFGPGTRLLVL.

The chain recombines TRBV15 with TRBJ1-4; 9 bases are shared with TRBD1. Losses at the gene ends were 5 bases for V and 2 bases for J; bases not matched to a gene: 6. Germline V gives CDR1 LNHNV, CDR2 YYDKDF (reference sequence). This CDR3 spans 16 amino acids. CDR3 nucleotides: TGTGCCACCAGCGAGACAGGGGGATGGACTAATGAAAAACTGTTTTTT. This sequence encodes CATSETGGWTNEKLFF.

The CDR3 sequence: CASSYSKGAYYGYTF. CDR3 in DNA: TGTGCCAGCAGTTACTCGAAAGGGGCGTACTATGGCTACACCTTC. The chain joins TRBV6-5 to TRBJ1-2; D may be TRBD1 (5 bases). The V gene's germline CDR1 is MNHEY and CDR2 SVGAGI. Trimming removed 0 bases from V and 3 bases from J, with 11 bases in between. This CDR3 region has 15 residues.

The chain recombines TRBV19 with TRBJ2-7, with 8 positions matching TRBD1. The CDR3 is 14 amino acids. J was trimmed by 2 bases and V by 5 bases; bases with no gene match: 5. The germline gives CDR1 LNHDA, CDR2 SQIVND (reference sequence). The CDR3 spells CASSLRTGPYEQYF. The CDR3 DNA follows: TGTGCCAGTAGTCTCAGGACAGGGCCCTACGAGCAGTACTTC.